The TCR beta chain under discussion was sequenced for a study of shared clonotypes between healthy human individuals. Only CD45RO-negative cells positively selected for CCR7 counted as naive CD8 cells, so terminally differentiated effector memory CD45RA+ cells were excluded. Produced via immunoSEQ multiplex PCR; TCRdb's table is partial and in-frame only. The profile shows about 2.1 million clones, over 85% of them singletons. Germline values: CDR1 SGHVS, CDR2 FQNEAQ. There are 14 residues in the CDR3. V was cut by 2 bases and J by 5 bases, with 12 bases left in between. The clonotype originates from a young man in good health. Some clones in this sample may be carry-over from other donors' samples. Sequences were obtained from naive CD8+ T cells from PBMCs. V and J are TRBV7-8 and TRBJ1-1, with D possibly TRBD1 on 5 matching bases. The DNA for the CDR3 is TGTGCCAGCAGCTTATCGGGGGATCGGACTGAAGCTTTCTTT. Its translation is CASSLSGDRTEAFF.